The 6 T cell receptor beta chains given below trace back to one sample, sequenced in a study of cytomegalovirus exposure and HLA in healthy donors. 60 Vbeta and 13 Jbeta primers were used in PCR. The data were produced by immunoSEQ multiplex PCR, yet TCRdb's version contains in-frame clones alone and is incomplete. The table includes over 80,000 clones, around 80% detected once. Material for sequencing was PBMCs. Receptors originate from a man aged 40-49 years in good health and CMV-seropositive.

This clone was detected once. CDR3 in amino acids: CASSTGQGNTGELFF. In DNA form, the CDR3 reads TGCGCCAGCAGCACCGGACAGGGAAACACCGGGGAGCTGTTTTTT. This chain joins TRBV5-1 and TRBJ2-2, with 8 bases that match TRBD1. Germline V CDR1 and CDR2: SGHRS, YFSETQ. This CDR3 has 15 residues. The J segment lost 2 bases and the V segment lost 4 bases, leaving 4 bases of the junction unmatched.

The CDR3 sequence: CASRAAGNRNQPQHF. CDR3 DNA: TGTGCCAGCAGGGCGGCGGGGAATCGCAATCAGCCCCAGCATTTT. The chain has TRBV2 and TRBJ1-5; D not certain. The V and J ends lost 6 bases and 2 bases respectively, with 14 bases between them. CDR1 and CDR2 from the germline V gene are SNHLY and FYNNEI. The CDR3 loop spans 15 amino acids.

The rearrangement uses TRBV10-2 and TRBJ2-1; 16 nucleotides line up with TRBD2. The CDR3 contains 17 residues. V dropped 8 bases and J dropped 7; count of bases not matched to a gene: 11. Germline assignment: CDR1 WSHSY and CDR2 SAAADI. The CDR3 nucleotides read TGCGCCAGCCGGGGGGGACTAGCGGGAGGGAGGGTGAATGAGCAGTTCTTC. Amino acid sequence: CASRGGLAGGRVNEQFF.

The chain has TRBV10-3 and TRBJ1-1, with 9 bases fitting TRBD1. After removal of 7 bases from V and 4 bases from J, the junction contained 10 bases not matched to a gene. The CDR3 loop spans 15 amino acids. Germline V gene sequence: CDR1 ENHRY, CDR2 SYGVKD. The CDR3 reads CAIKQGQGSGTEAFF. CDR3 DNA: TGTGCCATCAAGCAGGGACAGGGATCGGGCACTGAAGCTTTCTTT.

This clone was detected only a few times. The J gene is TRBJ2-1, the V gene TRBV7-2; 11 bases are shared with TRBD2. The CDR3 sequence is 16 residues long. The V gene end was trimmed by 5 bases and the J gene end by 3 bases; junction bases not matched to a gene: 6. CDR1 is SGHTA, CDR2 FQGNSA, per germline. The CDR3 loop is CASSPDSGGVYNEQFF. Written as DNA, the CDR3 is TGTGCCAGCAGCCCCGATAGCGGGGGGGTCTACAATGAGCAGTTCTTC.

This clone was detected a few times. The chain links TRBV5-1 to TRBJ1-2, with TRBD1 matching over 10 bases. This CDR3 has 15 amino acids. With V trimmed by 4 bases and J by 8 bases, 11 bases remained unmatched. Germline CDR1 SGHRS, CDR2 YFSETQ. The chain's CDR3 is CASSPDRGRVGGYTF. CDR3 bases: TGCGCCAGCAGCCCCGACAGGGGGCGAGTTGGGGGCTACACCTTC.